Listed here are 8 T cell receptor beta chains from one sample, sequenced in a study of cytomegalovirus exposure and HLA in healthy donors. This table comes from immunoSEQ multiplex PCR, and its TCRdb copy is limited to in-frame clones, with some not included. The data hold around 150,000 clones, with approximately 84% observed a single time. Sequencing was performed on PBMCs. These TCRs come from a man aged 25 to 40 in good health and CMV-seropositive.

The chain has TRBV4-1 and TRBJ2-1; D gene unclear. Germline loops: CDR1 MGHRA, CDR2 YSYEKL. CDR3 length: 15 residues. Between the trimmed V and J ends, which lost 4 bases and 0 bases, there was a span of 10 bases. The CDR3 loop is CASSPRGSSYNEQFF. The CDR3 bases are TGCGCCAGCAGCCCTCGCGGAAGCTCCTACAATGAGCAGTTCTTC.

This clone was counted between two and nine times. The chain has TRBV30 and TRBJ1-2, with a tentative D call TRBD1 (5 bases). There are 13 residues in the CDR3. Trimming took 1 base from V and 3 from J, leaving 9 bases between them. Germline CDR1 is GTSNPN and CDR2 is SVGIG (reference sequence). The CDR3 nucleotides are TGTGCCTGGAGTGAGACGGGGGACTATGGCTACACCTTC. Amino acid sequence: CAWSETGDYGYTF.

This clone was recorded once. The chain is built from TRBV4-3 and TRBJ1-2; 8 bases are shared with TRBD1. The germline CDR1 and CDR2 sequences are LGHNA and YSLEER. This CDR3 spans 13 amino acids. Trimming cost V 3 bases and J 8 bases; bases outside gene matches: 5. The CDR3 region has the DNA TGCGCCAGCAGCCAGTCGGACAGGGACGGCTACACCTTC. Its protein is CASSQSDRDGYTF.

DNA of the CDR3: TGTGCCAGCAGTGAATCTCGCGGGGAGACCCAGTACTTC. Its protein is CASSESRGETQYF. This rearrangement joins TRBV25-1 to TRBJ2-5; maybe TRBD2 (5 bases). Germline CDR1 MGHDK, CDR2 SYGVNS. The CDR3 spans 13 residues. Trimming left V 1 base short and J 5 bases short, with 8 bases between.

This chain uses TRBV9 with TRBJ1-2; 10 bases are a match to TRBD1. The V gene end was trimmed by 5 bases and the J gene end by 8 bases; junction bases not matched to a gene: 12. CDR3 length: 15 amino acids. The germline V gene has CDR1 SGDLS and CDR2 YYNGEE. In DNA form, the CDR3 reads TGTGCCAGCAGGGAGGCCGGGACAGGGGTCGCCGGCTACACCTTC. Its translation is CASREAGTGVAGYTF.

The CDR3 reads CTSSQETGNTGELFF. Here the CDR3 DNA reads TGCACCAGCAGCCAAGAAACAGGAAACACCGGGGAGCTGTTTTTT. The chain recombines TRBV1 with TRBJ2-2; TRBD1 is the table's D call and was not checked against the DNA. TRBV1 is a listed pseudogene. This CDR3 comprises 15 residues.

The chain carries TRBV5-1 and TRBJ2-5; TRBD1 matches 7 bases. V shed 6 bases, J shed 3 bases, and the junction held 8 bases outside the gene matches. CDR1 SGHRS and CDR2 YFSETQ come from the germline V gene. This CDR3 contains 14 residues. Here the CDR3 DNA reads TGCGCCAGCACCCGAGACAGGGCGGAAGAGACCCAGTACTTC. Translating gives CASTRDRAEETQYF.

V usage is TRBV11-3 and J usage is TRBJ2-1; D perhaps matches TRBD1 (6 bases). The ends were cut back, 2 bases at V and 9 bases at J, with 8 bases in the middle. The CDR3 runs to 12 residues. CDR1 and CDR2 from the germline V gene are SGHNT and YENEEA. The CDR3 region is CASSLQGSEQFF. In nucleotides, the CDR3 is TGTGCCAGCAGCTTACAGGGGAGTGAGCAGTTCTTC.